These 20 T cell receptor beta chains share one sample of origin, sequenced in a study of T cell changes during pregnancy in multiple sclerosis. Clones were read by immunoSEQ multiplex PCR, and TCRdb kept only the in-frame ones, dropping some. The data show about 100,000 clones, about 91% seen once. The input for sequencing was peripheral blood, taken in the second trimester of pregnancy. The source is a female donor with multiple sclerosis, enrolled in a pregnancy study.

DNA for the CDR3: TGTGCCAGCTCACCCGTGACAGGGCTCAACACTGAAGCTTTCTTT. Translated: CASSPVTGLNTEAFF. This chain connects TRBV18 to TRBJ1-1, with 7 bases identical to TRBD1. Germline CDR1 is KGHSH and CDR2 is LQKENI. After removal of 3 bases from V and 2 bases from J, the junction contained 6 bases not matched to a gene. This CDR3 spans 15 amino acids.

The V call is TRBV29-1, the J call TRBJ2-2; 8 bases align to TRBD2. Germline CDR1 and CDR2: SQVTM and ANQGSEA. The ends lost 4 bases at V and 7 bases at J; junction bases unmatched: 8. The CDR3 loop spans 14 amino acids. CDR3: CSVAGGRRNGELFF. The CDR3, as DNA: TGCAGCGTTGCTGGCGGGAGGAGGAACGGGGAGCTGTTTTTT.

The chain joins TRBV19 to TRBJ2-1; 9 bases are shared with TRBD2. The CDR3 runs 16 residues. Per germline, CDR1 LNHDA and CDR2 SQIVND (reference sequence). With V trimmed by 3 bases and J by 4 bases, 7 bases remained unmatched. CDR3 coding DNA: TGTGCCAGTAGTATGGGCGGGAGGGCTAGATACAATGAGCAGTTCTTC. Amino acid sequence: CASSMGGRARYNEQFF.

The V call is TRBV14, the J call TRBJ2-7, with 9 bases fitting TRBD1. CDR1 and CDR2 (germline): SGHDN, FVKESK. Germline trimming cut 4 bases from V and 3 bases from J; bases unmatched to any gene: 4. The CDR3 is 14 amino acids. CDR3 protein: CASSPRTGVYEQYF. The DNA of the CDR3 is TGTGCCAGCAGCCCCCGGACAGGGGTCTACGAGCAGTACTTC.

About this clone itself: The same CDR3 can be traced to other DNA sequences in this sample. The chain combines TRBV28 with TRBJ2-7; TRBD1 agrees at 7 bases. CDR3 length: 12 residues. Looked up from germline, CDR1 is MDHEN and CDR2 is SYDVKM. Losses at the gene ends were 5 bases for V and 4 bases for J; bases not matched to a gene: 2. CDR3 amino acids: CASSLTGYEQYF. In nucleotides, the CDR3 is TGTGCCAGCAGTCTGACAGGGTACGAGCAGTACTTC.

This chain links TRBV15 with TRBJ2-2; D unclear. Germline V CDR1 and CDR2: LNHNV, YYDKDF (reference sequence). The CDR3 contains 16 residues. Trimming left V 1 base short and J 2 bases short, with 11 bases between. For the CDR3, the DNA is TGTGCCACCAGCAGAGGATCCACGAGAAACACCGGGGAGCTGTTTTTT. Translation: CATSRGSTRNTGELFF.

For the CDR3, the DNA is TGTGCCAGCAGCACCAAATCCCTCTGGCGGAGGGACTACGAGCAGTACTTC. It specifies CASSTKSLWRRDYEQYF. The J gene is TRBJ2-7, the V gene TRBV5-6; maybe TRBD2 (6 bases). Germline V lookup: CDR1 SGHDT, CDR2 YYEEEE. The CDR3 covers 17 residues. Trimming removed 4 bases at V and 3 bases at J, with 23 bases between.

The rearrangement joins TRBV5-1 to TRBJ2-3; 9 bases align to TRBD1. The J segment lost 4 bases and the V segment lost 1 base, leaving 7 bases of the junction unmatched. This CDR3 has 16 amino acids. Germline V gene lookup returns CDR1 SGHRS and CDR2 YFSETQ. CDR3 sequence (DNA): TGCGCCAGCAGCTTGCCTTCGACAGGGGGTGCAGATACGCAGTATTTT. Its protein is CASSLPSTGGADTQYF. Full variable domain (remainder filled in from reference TRBV5-1 and TRBJ2-3): KAGVTQTPRYLIKTRGQQVTLSCSPISGHRSVSWYQQTPGQGLQFLFEYFSETQRNKGNFPGRFSGRQFSNSRSEMNVSTLELGDSALYLCASSLPSTGGADTQYFGPGTRLTVL.

The chain couples TRBV5-1 to TRBJ1-2; D not resolved. CDR3 size: 14 residues. CDR1 and CDR2 from the germline V gene are SGHRS and YFSETQ. V lost 0 bases and J 2 bases, leaving 8 bases between the germline ends. The CDR3 sequence is CASSLEHKNYGYTF. CDR3 sequence (DNA): TGCGCCAGCAGCTTGGAGCATAAAAACTATGGCTACACCTTC.

The rearrangement uses TRBV5-1 and TRBJ2-7, with 7 bases matching TRBD2. Looked up from germline, CDR1 is SGHRS and CDR2 is YFSETQ. Unmatched junction bases numbered 10, after V lost 4 bases and J lost 3 bases. CDR3 length equals 15 residues. DNA of the CDR3: TGCGCCAGCAGCCCGAGGGTGGGGGGGAACTACGAGCAGTACTTC. Its translation: CASSPRVGGNYEQYF.

The chain carries TRBV6-5 and TRBJ2-2; D gene ambiguous. The CDR3 has 14 amino acids. The germline V gene encodes CDR1 MNHEY and CDR2 SVGAGI. V lost 4 bases and J 4 bases, leaving 10 bases between the germline ends. The CDR3 DNA reads as TGTGCCAGCAGTTGGCTTCGCGGCACCGGGGAGCTGTTTTTT. This codes for CASSWLRGTGELFF.

The genes are TRBV5-1 and TRBJ2-7, with 10 nucleotides matching TRBD1. The CDR3 length is 22 residues. V shed 3 bases, J shed 3 bases, and the junction held 27 bases outside the gene matches. Per the germline V gene, CDR1 is SGHRS and CDR2 is YFSETQ. The CDR3 DNA follows: TGCGCCAGCAGCTATACGGGCCCTTCACGGGACAGGGGTCCCCCGGCTTTCTACGAGCAGTACTTC. Encoded protein: CASSYTGPSRDRGPPAFYEQYF.

The count of this clone is one. The gene calls are TRBV19 and TRBJ2-1; the match to TRBD2 covers 11 bases. The ends lost 4 bases at V and 6 bases at J; junction bases unmatched: 8. Per the germline V gene, CDR1 is LNHDA and CDR2 is SQIVND (reference sequence). This CDR3 region has 16 residues. CDR3 sequence: CASSTIRLAGTNEQFF. DNA of the CDR3: TGTGCCAGTAGTACCATAAGACTAGCGGGGACCAATGAGCAGTTCTTC.

V gene TRBV13 combines with J gene TRBJ1-1; 8 bases fit TRBD1. CDR1 is PRHDT, CDR2 FYEKMQ, per germline (reference sequence). Trimming at V came to 3 bases and at J to 3 bases, leaving 3 bases not matched to a gene. This CDR3 comprises 14 residues. The CDR3 sequence is CASSFEGQDTEAFF. CDR3 DNA: TGTGCCAGCAGCTTTGAGGGACAGGACACTGAAGCTTTCTTT. The full variable domain, rest sourced from reference TRBV13 and TRBJ1-1, is AAGVIQSPRHLIKEKRETATLKCYPIPRHDTVYWYQQGPGQDPQFLISFYEKMQSDKGSIPDRFSAQQFSDYHSELNMSSLELGDSALYFCASSFEGQDTEAFFGQGTRLTVV.

This chain links TRBV28 with TRBJ2-7; TRBD1 might be the D (6 bases). Germline CDR1 is MDHEN and CDR2 is SYDVKM. The CDR3 runs 13 residues. Trimming removed 6 bases from V and 5 bases from J, with 14 bases in between. The CDR3 coding sequence is TGTGCCAGCAGATCACAGGGTTCCCACGAGCAGTACTTC. Residues: CASRSQGSHEQYF.

The chain employs TRBV9 and TRBJ2-1; D is possibly TRBD1 (6 bases). Trimming removed 4 bases from V and 2 bases from J, with 10 bases in between. Germline V gene lookup returns CDR1 SGDLS and CDR2 YYNGEE. CDR3 length: 14 residues. The CDR3 spells CASSRRGTYNEQFF. CDR3 bases: TGTGCCAGCAGCCGCAGGGGTACCTACAATGAGCAGTTCTTC.

The genes are TRBV30 and TRBJ1-2, with D possibly being TRBD1 (5 bases). The CDR3 is 12 amino acids. Trimming took off 8 bases at V and 2 bases at J, with 12 bases between the two ends. CDR1 GTSNPN and CDR2 SVGIG come from the germline V gene (reference sequence). The CDR3 nucleotides read TGTGCCAGCGATAGGACAAACTATGGCTACACCTTC. Its protein product is CASDRTNYGYTF.

The chain employs TRBV5-1 and TRBJ2-3; 14 positions agree with TRBD2. Germline trimming cut 3 bases from V and 4 bases from J; bases unmatched to any gene: 10. This CDR3 has 18 residues. Germline V gene sequence: CDR1 SGHRS, CDR2 YFSETQ. For the CDR3, the DNA is TGCGCCAGCAGCTCGAAAGGGACTAGCGGGAGTCCGGCAGATACGCAGTATTTT. Its translation: CASSSKGTSGSPADTQYF. Supplemented by reference TRBV5-1 and TRBJ2-3, the full variable domain reads KAGVTQTPRYLIKTRGQQVTLSCSPISGHRSVSWYQQTPGQGLQFLFEYFSETQRNKGNFPGRFSGRQFSNSRSEMNVSTLELGDSALYLCASSSKGTSGSPADTQYFGPGTRLTVL.

The chain uses TRBV29-1 and TRBJ2-7, with 11 bases identical to TRBD2. V was clipped by 5 bases and J by 6 bases; unmatched bases: 6. This CDR3 is built from 13 residues. Germline V gives CDR1 SQVTM, CDR2 ANQGSEA. CDR3: CSVSSGRYSEQYF. CDR3 DNA sequence: TGCAGCGTTTCTAGCGGGAGGTACAGCGAGCAGTACTTC.

The rearrangement joins TRBV7-2 to TRBJ2-5, with TRBD2 identical over 7 bases. Germline V gene sequence: CDR1 SGHTA, CDR2 FQGNSA. V trimming: 3 bases; J trimming: 2 bases; junction bases outside the gene matches: 9. The CDR3 spans 16 residues. The DNA for the CDR3 is TGTGCCAGCAGCTTCGGCGGGAGCCCTCTACAAGAGACCCAGTACTTC. Translated: CASSFGGSPLQETQYF.